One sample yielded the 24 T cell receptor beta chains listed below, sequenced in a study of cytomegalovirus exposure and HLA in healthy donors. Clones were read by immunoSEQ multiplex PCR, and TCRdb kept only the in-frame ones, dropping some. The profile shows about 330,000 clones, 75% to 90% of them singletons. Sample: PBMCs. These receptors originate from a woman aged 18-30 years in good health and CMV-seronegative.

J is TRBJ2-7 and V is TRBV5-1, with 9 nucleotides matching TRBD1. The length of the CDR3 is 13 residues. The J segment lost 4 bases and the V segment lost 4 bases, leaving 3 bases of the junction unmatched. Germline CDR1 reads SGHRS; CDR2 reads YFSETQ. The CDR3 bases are TGCGCCAGCAGCCGGGACAGGGAGTACGAGCAGTACTTC. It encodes CASSRDREYEQYF.

CDR3 DNA: TGTGCCAGCAGTCCCTCGTGGCAGCAGCCCCAGCATTTT. Residues: CASSPSWQQPQHF. The J gene is TRBJ1-5, the V gene TRBV6-5; no clear D. This CDR3 region has 13 residues. Germline V lookup: CDR1 MNHEY, CDR2 SVGAGI. V was cut by 5 bases and J by 7 bases, with 12 bases left in between.

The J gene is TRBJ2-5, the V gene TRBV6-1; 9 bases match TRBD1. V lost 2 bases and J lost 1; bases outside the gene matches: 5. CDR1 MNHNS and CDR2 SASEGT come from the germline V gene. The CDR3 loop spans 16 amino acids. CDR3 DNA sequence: TGTGCCAGCAGTGAAAACAACAGGGGGCTCCAAGAGACCCAGTACTTC. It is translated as CASSENNRGLQETQYF.

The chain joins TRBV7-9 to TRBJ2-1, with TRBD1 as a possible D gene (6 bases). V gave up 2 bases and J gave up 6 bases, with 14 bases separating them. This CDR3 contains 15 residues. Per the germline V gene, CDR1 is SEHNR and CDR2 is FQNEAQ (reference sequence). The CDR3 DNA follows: TGTGCCAGCAGCTTATACAGACAGGCCTCCAATGAGCAGTTCTTC. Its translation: CASSLYRQASNEQFF.

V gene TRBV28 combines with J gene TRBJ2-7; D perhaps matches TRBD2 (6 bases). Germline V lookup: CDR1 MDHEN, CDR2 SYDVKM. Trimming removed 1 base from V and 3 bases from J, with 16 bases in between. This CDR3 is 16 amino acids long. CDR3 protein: CASSLSPGLMNYEQYF. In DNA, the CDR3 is TGTGCCAGCAGTTTATCCCCGGGACTCATGAACTACGAGCAGTACTTC.

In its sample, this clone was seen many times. This chain's CDR3 is CASSSRTGRNTEAFF. The DNA for the CDR3 is TGTGCCAGCAGTTCTAGGACAGGGCGGAACACTGAAGCTTTCTTT. This rearrangement joins TRBV7-9 to TRBJ1-1; 8 bases fit TRBD1. The CDR3 contains 15 residues. Germline CDR1 is SEHNR and CDR2 is FQNEAQ (reference sequence). Trimming cost V 6 bases and J 1 base; bases outside gene matches: 7.

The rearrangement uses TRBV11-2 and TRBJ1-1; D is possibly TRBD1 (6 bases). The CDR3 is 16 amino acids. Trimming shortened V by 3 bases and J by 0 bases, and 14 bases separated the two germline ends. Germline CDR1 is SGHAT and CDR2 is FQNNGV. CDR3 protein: CASSLQGLFVNTEAFF. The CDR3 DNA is TGTGCCAGCAGCTTGCAGGGGCTATTTGTGAACACTGAAGCTTTCTTT. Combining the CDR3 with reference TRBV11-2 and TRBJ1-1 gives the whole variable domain EAGVAQSPRYKIIEKRQSVAFWCNPISGHATLYWYQQILGQGPKLLIQFQNNGVVDDSQLPKDRFSAERLKGVDSTLKIQPAKLEDSAVYLCASSLQGLFVNTEAFFGQGTRLTVV.

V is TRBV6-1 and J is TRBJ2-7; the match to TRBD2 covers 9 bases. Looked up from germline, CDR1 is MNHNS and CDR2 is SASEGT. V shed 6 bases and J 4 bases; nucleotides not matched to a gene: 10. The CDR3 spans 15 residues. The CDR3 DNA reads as TGTGCCAGCAGAGGGACGCTAGCGGGAATGTACGAGCAGTACTTC. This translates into CASRGTLAGMYEQYF.

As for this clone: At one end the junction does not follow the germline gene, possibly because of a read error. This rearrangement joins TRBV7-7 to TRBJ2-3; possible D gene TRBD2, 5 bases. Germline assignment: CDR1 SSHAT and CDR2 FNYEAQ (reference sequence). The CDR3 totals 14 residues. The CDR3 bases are TGTGCTAGCAGCCCACCCGGGATTACAGATACGCAGTATTTT. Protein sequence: CASSPPGITDTQYF. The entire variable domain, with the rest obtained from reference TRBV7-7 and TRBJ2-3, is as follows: GAGVSQSPRYKVTKRGQDVTLRCDPISSHATLYWYQQALGQGPEFLTYFNYEAQPDKSGLPSDRFSAERPEGSISTLTIQRTEQRDSAMYRCASSPPGITDTQYFGPGTRLTVL.

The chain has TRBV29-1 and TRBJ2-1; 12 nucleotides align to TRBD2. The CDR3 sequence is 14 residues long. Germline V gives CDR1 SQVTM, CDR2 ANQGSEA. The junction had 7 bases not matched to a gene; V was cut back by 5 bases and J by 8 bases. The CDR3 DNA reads TGCAGCGTTAAGACTAGCGGGAGTTCTCATGAGCAGTTCTTC. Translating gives CSVKTSGSSHEQFF.

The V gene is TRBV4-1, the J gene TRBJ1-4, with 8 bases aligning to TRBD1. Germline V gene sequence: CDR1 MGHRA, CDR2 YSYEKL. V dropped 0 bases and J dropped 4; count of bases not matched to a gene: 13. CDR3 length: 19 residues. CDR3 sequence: CASSQDRTGSMRVNEKLFF. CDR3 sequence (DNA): TGCGCCAGCAGCCAAGATCGGACAGGGAGTATGCGGGTTAATGAAAAACTGTTTTTT.

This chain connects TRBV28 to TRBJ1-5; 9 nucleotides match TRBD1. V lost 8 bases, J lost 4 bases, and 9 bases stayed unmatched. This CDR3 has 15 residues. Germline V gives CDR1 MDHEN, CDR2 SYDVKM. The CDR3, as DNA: TGTGCCAGCGCCCGGGACAGGGTAGGAAATCAGCCCCAGCATTTT. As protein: CASARDRVGNQPQHF.

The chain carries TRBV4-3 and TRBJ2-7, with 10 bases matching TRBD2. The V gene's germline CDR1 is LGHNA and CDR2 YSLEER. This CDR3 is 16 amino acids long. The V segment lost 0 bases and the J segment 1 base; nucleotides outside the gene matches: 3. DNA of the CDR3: TGCGCCAGCAGCCAAGACTTAGCGGGAGGATCCTACGAGCAGTACTTC. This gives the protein CASSQDLAGGSYEQYF.

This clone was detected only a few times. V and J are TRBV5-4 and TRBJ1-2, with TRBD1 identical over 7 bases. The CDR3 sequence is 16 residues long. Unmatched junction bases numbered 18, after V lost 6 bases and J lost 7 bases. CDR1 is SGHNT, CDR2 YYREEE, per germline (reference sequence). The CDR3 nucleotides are TGTGCCAGCACCTGGGGGGTCCCACAGGGGTCTTCTGGCTACACCTTC. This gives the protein CASTWGVPQGSSGYTF.

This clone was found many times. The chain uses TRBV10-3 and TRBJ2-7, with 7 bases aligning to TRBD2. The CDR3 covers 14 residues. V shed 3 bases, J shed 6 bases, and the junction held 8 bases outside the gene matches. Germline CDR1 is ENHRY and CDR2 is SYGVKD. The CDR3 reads CAISDAGVVREQYF. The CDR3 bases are TGTGCCATCAGTGATGCGGGAGTTGTACGCGAGCAGTACTTC.

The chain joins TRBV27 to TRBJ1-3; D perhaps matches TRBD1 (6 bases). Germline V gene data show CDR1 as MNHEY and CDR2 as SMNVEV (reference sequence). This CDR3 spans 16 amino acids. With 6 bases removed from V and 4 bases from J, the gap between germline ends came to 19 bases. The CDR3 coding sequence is TGTGCCAGCAGACCCCGGTGGCAGGGGCCGGGAAACACCATATATTTT. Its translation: CASRPRWQGPGNTIYF.

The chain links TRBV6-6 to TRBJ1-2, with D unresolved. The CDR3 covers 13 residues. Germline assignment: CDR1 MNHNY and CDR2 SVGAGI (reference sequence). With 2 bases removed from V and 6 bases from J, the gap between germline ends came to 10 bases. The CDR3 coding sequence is TGTGCCAGCAGTTACAGGAGGGAGGATGGCTACACCTTC. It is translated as CASSYRREDGYTF.

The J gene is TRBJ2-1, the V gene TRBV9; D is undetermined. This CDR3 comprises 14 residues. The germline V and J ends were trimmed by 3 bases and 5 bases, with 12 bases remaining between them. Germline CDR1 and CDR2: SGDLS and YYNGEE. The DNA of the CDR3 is TGTGCCAGCAGCGGAGGCGGAACTAACAATGAGCAGTTCTTC. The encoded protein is CASSGGGTNNEQFF.

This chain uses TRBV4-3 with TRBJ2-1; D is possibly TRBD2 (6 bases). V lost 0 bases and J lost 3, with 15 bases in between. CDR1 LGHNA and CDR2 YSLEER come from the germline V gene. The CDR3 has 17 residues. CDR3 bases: TGCGCCAGCAGCCAAGAGGGGAGTAGCGGATTCTACAATGAGCAGTTCTTC. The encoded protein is CASSQEGSSGFYNEQFF.

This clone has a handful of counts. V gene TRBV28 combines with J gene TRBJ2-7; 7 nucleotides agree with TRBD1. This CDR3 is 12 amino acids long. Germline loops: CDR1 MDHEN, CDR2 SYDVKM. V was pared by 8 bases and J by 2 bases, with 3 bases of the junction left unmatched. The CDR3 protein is CASLGQTYEQYF. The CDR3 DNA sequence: TGTGCCAGCCTGGGACAGACCTACGAGCAGTACTTC. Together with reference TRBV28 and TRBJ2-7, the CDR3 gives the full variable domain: DVKVTQSSRYLVKRTGEKVFLECVQDMDHENMFWYRQDPGLGLRLIYFSYDVKMKEKGDIPEGYSVSREKKERFSLILESASTNQTSMYLCASLGQTYEQYFGPGTRLTVT.

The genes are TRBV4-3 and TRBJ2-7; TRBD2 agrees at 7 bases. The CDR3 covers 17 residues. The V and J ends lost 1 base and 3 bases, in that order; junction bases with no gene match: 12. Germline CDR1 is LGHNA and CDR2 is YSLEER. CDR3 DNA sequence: TGCGCCAGCAGCCAAGGTTTCCAGCGGGAAGTCGGCTACGAGCAGTACTTC. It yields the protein CASSQGFQREVGYEQYF.

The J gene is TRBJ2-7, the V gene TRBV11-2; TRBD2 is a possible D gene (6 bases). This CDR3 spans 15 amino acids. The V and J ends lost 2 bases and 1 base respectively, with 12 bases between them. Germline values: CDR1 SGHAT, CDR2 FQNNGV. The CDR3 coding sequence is TGTGCCAGCAGCTTAAGACGGGAGCTGTCCTACGAGCAGTACTTC. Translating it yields CASSLRRELSYEQYF.

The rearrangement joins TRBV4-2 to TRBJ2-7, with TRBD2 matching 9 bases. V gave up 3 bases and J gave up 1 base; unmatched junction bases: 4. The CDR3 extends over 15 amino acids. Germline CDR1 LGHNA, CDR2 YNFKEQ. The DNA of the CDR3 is TGTGCCAGCAGCCAGGCGGGACTAGCTTCCTACGAGCAGTACTTC. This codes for CASSQAGLASYEQYF.

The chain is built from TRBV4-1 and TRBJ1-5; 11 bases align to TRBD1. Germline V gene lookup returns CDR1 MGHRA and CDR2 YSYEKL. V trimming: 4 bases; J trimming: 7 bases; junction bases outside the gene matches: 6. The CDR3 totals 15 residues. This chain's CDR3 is CASSRTGGFEQPQHF. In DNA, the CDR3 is TGCGCCAGCAGCCGGACAGGGGGCTTCGAGCAGCCCCAGCATTTT.